What follows is one T cell receptor beta chain and its context. Its specificity is unknown. The data derive from a study of OX40 agonist ivuxolimab in advanced cancers. Study observations and caveats: Which antigen the expanded peripheral T cells recognized is unknown.

Here immunoSEQ multiplex PCR was the method, and the copy in TCRdb shows in-frame clones only, minus some. The table shows about 45,000 clones, with 65% to 90% occurring only once. The starting material was CD4+ or CD8+ T cells sorted from blood, obtained in a trial of the OX40 agonist ivuxolimab. This receptor was obtained from an adult with an advanced solid tumor such as melanoma, head and neck, liver or kidney cancer.

CDR3 in DNA: TGCGCCAGCAGTGTCGACAGGGGTAGCTACGAGCAGTACTTC. Amino acid sequence: CASSVDRGSYEQYF. V gene TRBV10-2 combines with J gene TRBJ2-7; TRBD1 matches 8 bases. The CDR3 has 14 residues. Germline-derived CDR1 and CDR2 are WSHSY and SAAADI. V trimming: 4 bases; J trimming: 3 bases; junction bases outside the gene matches: 5.